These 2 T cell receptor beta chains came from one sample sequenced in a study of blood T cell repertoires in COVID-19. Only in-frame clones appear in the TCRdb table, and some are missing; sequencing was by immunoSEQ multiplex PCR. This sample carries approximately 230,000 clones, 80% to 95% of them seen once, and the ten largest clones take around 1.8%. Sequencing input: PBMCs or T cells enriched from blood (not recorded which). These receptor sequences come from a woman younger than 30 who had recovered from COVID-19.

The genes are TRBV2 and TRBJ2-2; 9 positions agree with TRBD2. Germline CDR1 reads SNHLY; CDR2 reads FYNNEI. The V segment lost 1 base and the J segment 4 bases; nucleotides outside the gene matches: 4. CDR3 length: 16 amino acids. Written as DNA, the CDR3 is TGTGCCAGCAGTGAAGAGGGAGCGGGGGGCACCGGGGAGCTGTTTTTT. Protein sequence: CASSEEGAGGTGELFF.

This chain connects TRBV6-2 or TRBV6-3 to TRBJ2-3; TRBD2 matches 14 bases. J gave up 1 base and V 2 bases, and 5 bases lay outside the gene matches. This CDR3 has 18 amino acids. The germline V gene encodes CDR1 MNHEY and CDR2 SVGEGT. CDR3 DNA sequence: TGTGCCAGCAGTTACCGACTAGCGGGGGGGCTGCGCACAGATACGCAGTATTTT. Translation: CASSYRLAGGLRTDTQYF.